This section outlines one TCR beta chain sequence together with its context. Its antigen is unidentified. In the PCR, 60 Vbeta and 13 Jbeta primers were used. TCRdb keeps only in-frame clones here, not all; method: immunoSEQ multiplex PCR. The table lists approximately 150,000 clones, around four fifths of them singletons, with less than 2.5% in the top ten. V was cut by 8 bases and J by 2 bases, with 8 bases left in between. Germline V CDR1 and CDR2: MNHNY, SVGAGI (reference sequence). The CDR3 consists of 12 residues. This entry is derived from a study of cytomegalovirus exposure and HLA in healthy donors. The study's findings and limits: The authors later found HLA-associated TCR beta chains more clonally expanded than equally common others.

The chain is built from TRBV6-6 and TRBJ2-3, with D maybe TRBD2 (5 bases). Sequencing was carried out using PBMCs. This clonotype was obtained from a boy between 2 and 10 years old in good health and CMV-seronegative. The CDR3 sequence: CASGSATDTQYF. The DNA of the CDR3 is TGTGCCAGCGGTAGCGCCACAGATACGCAGTATTTT.